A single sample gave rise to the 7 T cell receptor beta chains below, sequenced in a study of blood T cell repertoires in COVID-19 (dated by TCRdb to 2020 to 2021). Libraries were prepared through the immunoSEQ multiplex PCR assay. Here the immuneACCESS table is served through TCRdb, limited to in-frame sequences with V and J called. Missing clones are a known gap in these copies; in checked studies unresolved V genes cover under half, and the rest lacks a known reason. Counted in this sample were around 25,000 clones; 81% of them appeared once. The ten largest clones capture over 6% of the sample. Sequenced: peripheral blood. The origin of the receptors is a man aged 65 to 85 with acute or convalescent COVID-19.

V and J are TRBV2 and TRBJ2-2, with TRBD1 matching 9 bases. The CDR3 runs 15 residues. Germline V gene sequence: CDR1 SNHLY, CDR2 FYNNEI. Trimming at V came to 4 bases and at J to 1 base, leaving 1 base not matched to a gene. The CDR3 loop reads CASSGTGVNTGELFF. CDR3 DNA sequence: TGTGCCAGCAGTGGGACAGGGGTGAACACCGGGGAGCTGTTTTTT.

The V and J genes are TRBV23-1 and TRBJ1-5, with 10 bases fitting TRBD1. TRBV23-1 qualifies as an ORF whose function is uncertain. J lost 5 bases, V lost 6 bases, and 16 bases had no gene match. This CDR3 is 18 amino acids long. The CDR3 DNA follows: TGCGCCAGCAGCCCCTCCAGCCCCGGGACAGGGGAACATCAGCCCCAGCATTTT. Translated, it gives CASSPSSPGTGEHQPQHF.

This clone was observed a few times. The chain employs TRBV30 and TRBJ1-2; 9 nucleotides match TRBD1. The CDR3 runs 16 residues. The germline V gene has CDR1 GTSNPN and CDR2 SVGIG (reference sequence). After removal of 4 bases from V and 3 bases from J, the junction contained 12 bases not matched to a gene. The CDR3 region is CAWTPGTGMLYYGYTF. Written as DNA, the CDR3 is TGTGCCTGGACTCCGGGGACAGGGATGTTGTACTATGGCTACACCTTC.

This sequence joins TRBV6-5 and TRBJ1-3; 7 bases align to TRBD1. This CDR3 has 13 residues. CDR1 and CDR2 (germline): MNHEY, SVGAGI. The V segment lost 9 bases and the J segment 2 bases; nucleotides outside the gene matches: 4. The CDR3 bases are TGTGCCAGTAGGACAGGAGCTGGAAACACCATATATTTT. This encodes CASRTGAGNTIYF.

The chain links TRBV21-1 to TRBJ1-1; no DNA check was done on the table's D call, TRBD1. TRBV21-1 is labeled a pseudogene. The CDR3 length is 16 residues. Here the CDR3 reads CASSKPPGQGDTEAFF. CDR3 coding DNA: TGTGCCAGCAGCAAACCGCCGGGACAGGGAGACACTGAAGCTTTCTTT.

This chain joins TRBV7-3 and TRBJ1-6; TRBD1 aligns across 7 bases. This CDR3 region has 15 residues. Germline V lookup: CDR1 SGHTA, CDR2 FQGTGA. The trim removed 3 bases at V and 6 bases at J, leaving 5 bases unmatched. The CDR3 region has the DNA TGTGCCAGCAGCTTCGGTGCAGGGGGTAATTCACCCCTCCACTTT. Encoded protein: CASSFGAGGNSPLHF.

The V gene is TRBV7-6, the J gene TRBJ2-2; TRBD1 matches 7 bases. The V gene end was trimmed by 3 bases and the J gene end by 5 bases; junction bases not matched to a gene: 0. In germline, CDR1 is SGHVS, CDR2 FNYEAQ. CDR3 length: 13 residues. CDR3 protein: CASSFRGTGELFF. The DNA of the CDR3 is TGTGCCAGCAGCTTCAGGGGGACCGGGGAGCTGTTTTTT.